A single sample gave rise to the 28 T cell receptor beta chains below, sequenced in a study of blood T cell repertoires in COVID-19. Only in-frame clones appear in the TCRdb table, and some are missing; sequencing was by immunoSEQ multiplex PCR. The sample carries fewer than 200,000 clones, approximately 87% recorded once. Sequencing was carried out using PBMCs or T cells enriched from blood (not recorded which). These receptors originate from a woman aged 45 to 65 who had recovered from COVID-19.

The chain couples TRBV4-1 to TRBJ1-1; 12 nucleotides agree with TRBD1. The CDR3 sequence is 17 residues long. Germline V gives CDR1 MGHRA, CDR2 YSYEKL. Trimming took 3 bases from V and 5 from J; bases not matched to a gene: 10. Written as DNA, the CDR3 is TGCGCCAGCAGCCAGGGTTTGCGGGACAGGGGGCTGACTGAAGCTTTCTTT. The encoded protein is CASSQGLRDRGLTEAFF.

V and J are TRBV5-8 and TRBJ2-1; perhaps TRBD1 as D (5 bases). CDR3 size: 15 residues. Germline V gene lookup returns CDR1 SGHTS and CDR2 YDEGEE. V was shortened by 0 bases and J by 3 bases, with 10 bases between the two germline ends. The CDR3 region is CASSLGQILYNEQFF. As DNA, the CDR3 is TGTGCCAGCAGCTTGGGACAGATCCTCTACAATGAGCAGTTCTTC.

Turning to this clone: This sample includes further DNA sequences coding for the same CDR3. The rearrangement links TRBV7-2 to TRBJ1-1; no definite D call. CDR3 length: 14 residues. V gave up 1 base and J gave up 2 bases, with 8 bases separating them. Per germline, CDR1 SGHTA and CDR2 FQGNSA. DNA for the CDR3: TGTGCCAGCAGCTTAGTCCCAGGAAACACTGAAGCTTTCTTT. It specifies CASSLVPGNTEAFF.

The chain uses TRBV11-2 and TRBJ2-2; D is unclear. Trimming cost V 6 bases and J 5 bases, with 16 bases left between them. This CDR3 has 15 amino acids. Germline V gene sequence: CDR1 SGHAT, CDR2 FQNNGV. The CDR3 loop reads CASRPGLSSTGELFF. CDR3 nucleotide sequence: TGTGCCAGCAGGCCAGGCTTATCGTCGACCGGGGAGCTGTTTTTT.

This chain uses TRBV19 with TRBJ1-1, with 11 bases fitting TRBD1. The germline CDR1 and CDR2 sequences are LNHDA and SQIVND (reference sequence). The V segment lost 9 bases and the J segment 7 bases; nucleotides outside the gene matches: 10. The CDR3 totals 14 residues. CDR3 nucleotides: TGTGCCAGCACCTACTACGGGACAGGGGGTGAAGCTTTCTTT. Its protein is CASTYYGTGGEAFF.

The chain recombines TRBV6-2 or TRBV6-3 with TRBJ1-6; D may be TRBD1 (5 bases). The ends were cut back, 1 base at V and 0 bases at J, with 10 bases in the middle. The CDR3 is 17 residues long. In germline, CDR1 is MNHEY, CDR2 SVGEGT. CDR3 sequence (DNA): TGTGCCAGCAGTTACTACGGGGGGAGCTCCTATAATTCACCCCTCCACTTT. Residues: CASSYYGGSSYNSPLHF.

The chain is built from TRBV6-4 and TRBJ2-1, with D perhaps matching TRBD2 (6 bases). Trimming took off 6 bases at V and 6 bases at J, with 9 bases between the two ends. This CDR3 spans 12 amino acids. The germline V gene has CDR1 MRHNA and CDR2 SNTAGT. CDR3 nucleotides: TGTGCCAGCAGCGGGGACTCCAATGAGCAGTTCTTC. This encodes CASSGDSNEQFF.

The genes are TRBV30 and TRBJ1-1, with D possibly TRBD1 on 5 matching bases. Trimming took 3 bases from V and 8 from J, leaving 22 bases between them. The CDR3 sequence is 15 residues long. CDR1 is GTSNPN, CDR2 SVGIG, per germline (reference sequence). The DNA of the CDR3 is TGTGCCTGGAGGAAGCGAGAGGAGGGGAGAATAGAAGCTTTCTTT. This gives the protein CAWRKREEGRIEAFF.

The chain has TRBV28 and TRBJ1-2; a possible D gene is TRBD1 (6 bases). Germline V gene lookup returns CDR1 MDHEN and CDR2 SYDVKM. The V gene lost 7 bases and the J gene lost 4 bases, with 16 bases spanning the gap. The CDR3 is 14 amino acids. CDR3 residues: CASTVGETGYGYTF. Here the CDR3 DNA reads TGTGCCAGCACCGTAGGGGAGACAGGCTATGGCTACACCTTC.

The rearrangement links TRBV7-9 to TRBJ1-1; tentatively, D is TRBD1 (6 bases). Looked up from germline, CDR1 is SEHNR and CDR2 is FQNEAQ (reference sequence). The CDR3 has 15 residues. Trimming shortened V by 4 bases and J by 3 bases, and 15 bases separated the two germline ends. The CDR3 sequence: CASSWGGRADTEAFF. The DNA of the CDR3 is TGTGCCAGCAGCTGGGGGGGCAGGGCCGACACTGAAGCTTTCTTT. Combining the CDR3 with reference TRBV7-9 and TRBJ1-1 gives the whole variable domain DTGVSQNPRHKITKRGQNVTFRCDPISEHNRLYWYRQTLGQGPEFLTYFQNEAQLEKSRLLSDRFSAERPKGSFSTLEIQRTEQGDSAMYLCASSWGGRADTEAFFGQGTRLTVV.

The chain couples TRBV5-5 to TRBJ1-2; perhaps TRBD1 as D (5 bases). This CDR3 has 15 amino acids. Trimming removed 0 bases from V and 2 bases from J, with 11 bases in between. The germline CDR1 and CDR2 sequences are SGHKS and YYEKEE (reference sequence). The CDR3 DNA follows: TGTGCCAGCAGCTTGGAGGGGCAGATGAACTATGGCTACACCTTC. As protein: CASSLEGQMNYGYTF.

V gene TRBV5-1 combines with J gene TRBJ2-4; 14 positions match TRBD2. This CDR3 spans 16 amino acids. Losses at the gene ends were 4 bases for V and 8 bases for J; bases not matched to a gene: 8. CDR1 is SGHRS, CDR2 YFSETQ, per germline. CDR3 in amino acids: CASSPTSGGAGDIQYF. The CDR3 DNA reads TGCGCCAGCAGCCCGACTAGCGGGGGGGCAGGCGACATTCAGTACTTC.

This clone was found once. This chain links TRBV19 with TRBJ1-2, with a weak D call TRBD1 (5 bases). V lost 4 bases to trimming and J lost 4 bases, with 16 bases between them. Germline CDR1 is LNHDA and CDR2 is SQIVND (reference sequence). The CDR3 has 15 residues. The CDR3 reads CASSRMEGPIYGYTF. CDR3 nucleotides: TGTGCCAGTAGTAGAATGGAGGGACCCATCTATGGCTACACCTTC.

This clone came up once. The chain has TRBV7-9 and TRBJ2-3, with 9 positions matching TRBD1. The J segment lost 2 bases and the V segment lost 5 bases, leaving 5 bases of the junction unmatched. The CDR3 covers 15 residues. The germline CDR1 and CDR2 sequences are SEHNR and FQNEAQ (reference sequence). Here the CDR3 DNA reads TGTGCCAGCAGCGTGGACAGGGGTTTCACAGATACGCAGTATTTT. Protein sequence: CASSVDRGFTDTQYF.

The V and J genes are TRBV27 and TRBJ2-1; 10 bases match TRBD2. Germline assignment: CDR1 MNHEY and CDR2 SMNVEV (reference sequence). The trim removed 3 bases at V and 9 bases at J, leaving 5 bases unmatched. The CDR3 totals 14 residues. In nucleotides, the CDR3 is TGTGCCAGCAGTTTGGCTAGCGGGAGTGGTGAGCAGTTCTTC. Translated, it gives CASSLASGSGEQFF.

This clone showed up just once. The chain recombines TRBV6-5 with TRBJ1-2; 10 nucleotides line up with TRBD1. The V gene's germline CDR1 is MNHEY and CDR2 SVGAGI. CDR3 length: 12 residues. The V gene end was trimmed by 10 bases and the J gene end by 4 bases; junction bases not matched to a gene: 3. The CDR3 bases are TGTGCCATAGGACAGGGGGGCTATGGCTACACCTTC. This translates into CAIGQGGYGYTF.

V and J are TRBV29-1 and TRBJ2-1, with D perhaps matching TRBD2 (5 bases). From germline, CDR1 is SQVTM and CDR2 ANQGSEA. There are 11 residues in the CDR3. V was pared by 8 bases and J by 5 bases, with 10 bases between. The CDR3 DNA reads TGCAGCTCCCAGAGGGACAATGAGCAGTTCTTC. It codes for CSSQRDNEQFF.

CDR3: CAGSWGGTDTQYF. The CDR3 region has the DNA TGTGCCGGGTCCTGGGGGGGCACAGATACGCAGTATTTT. The chain uses TRBV6-5 and TRBJ2-3, with D possibly matching TRBD2 (6 bases). Per germline, CDR1 MNHEY and CDR2 SVGAGI. Trimming took off 11 bases at V and 1 base at J, with 13 bases between the two ends. This CDR3 contains 13 residues.

The J gene is TRBJ2-3, the V gene TRBV10-1, with D maybe TRBD1 (6 bases). The CDR3 has 14 residues. Germline CDR1 is WNHNN and CDR2 is SYGVQD (reference sequence). V was pared by 3 bases and J by 3 bases, with 10 bases between. CDR3 in DNA: TGCGCCAGCAGTGACAGGGGCGGTACAGATACGCAGTATTTT. It codes for CASSDRGGTDTQYF.

This chain links TRBV7-3 with TRBJ2-2, with 10 bases identical to TRBD2. Looked up from germline, CDR1 is SGHTA and CDR2 is FQGTGA. Germline trimming cut 1 base from V and 4 bases from J; bases unmatched to any gene: 0. This CDR3 is 15 amino acids long. The CDR3 nucleotides read TGTGCCAGCAGCTTAAGGACTAGCGGCACCGGGGAGCTGTTTTTT. Amino acid sequence: CASSLRTSGTGELFF.

This chain uses TRBV6-5 with TRBJ1-2; D gene ambiguous. CDR1 and CDR2 from the germline V gene are MNHEY and SVGAGI. This CDR3 comprises 13 residues. Trimming removed 7 bases at V and 4 bases at J, with 13 bases between. CDR3: CASTTGWIYGYTF. In DNA form, the CDR3 reads TGTGCCAGCACCACGGGATGGATCTATGGCTACACCTTC.

This clone was counted a single time. The V and J genes are TRBV28 and TRBJ1-6, with 8 bases that match TRBD1. Germline assignment: CDR1 MDHEN and CDR2 SYDVKM. The CDR3 has 15 residues. J gave up 7 bases and V 5 bases, and 7 bases lay outside the gene matches. The CDR3 DNA reads as TGTGCCAGCAGTCCCTGGACAGGGAGGAATTCACCCCTCCACTTT. Translated: CASSPWTGRNSPLHF.

This rearrangement joins TRBV5-1 to TRBJ1-1; tentative D call: TRBD1 (6 bases). Germline loops: CDR1 SGHRS, CDR2 YFSETQ. With 6 bases removed from V and 0 bases from J, the gap between germline ends came to 12 bases. The CDR3 totals 14 residues. CDR3 nucleotide sequence: TGCGCCAGCATGCCAGGGGACATGAACACTGAAGCTTTCTTT. Its protein product is CASMPGDMNTEAFF. The whole variable domain, filled in from reference TRBV5-1 and TRBJ1-1, reads KAGVTQTPRYLIKTRGQQVTLSCSPISGHRSVSWYQQTPGQGLQFLFEYFSETQRNKGNFPGRFSGRQFSNSRSEMNVSTLELGDSALYLCASMPGDMNTEAFFGQGTRLTVV.

This chain joins TRBV4-1 and TRBJ2-3; D is possibly TRBD2 (6 bases). This CDR3 spans 16 amino acids. Trimming removed 7 bases from V and 6 bases from J, with 23 bases in between. Germline loops: CDR1 MGHRA, CDR2 YSYEKL. For the CDR3, the DNA is TGCGCCAGCACCTCAAGGTTCGGCCTAGGAGGGGATACGCAGTATTTT. It translates to CASTSRFGLGGDTQYF.

V and J are TRBV20-1 and TRBJ1-2; D may be TRBD1 (6 bases). CDR3 length equals 9 residues. CDR1 is DFQATT, CDR2 SNEGSKA, per germline (reference sequence). The CDR3 reads CKGGRGYTF. CDR3 sequence (DNA): TGCAAGGGGGGGCGCGGCTACACCTTC.

As DNA, the CDR3 is TGCGCCAGCAGCCCCAGCGGGGGCTCGACAGATACGCAGTATTTT. Translating gives CASSPSGGSTDTQYF. The chain carries TRBV5-1 and TRBJ2-3, with 8 bases lining up with TRBD2. CDR1 is SGHRS and CDR2 is YFSETQ in the germline V gene. The CDR3 sequence is 15 residues long. Losses at the gene ends were 4 bases for V and 3 bases for J; bases not matched to a gene: 7.

At least ten counts were recorded for this clone. The chain has TRBV28 and TRBJ1-6, with D perhaps matching TRBD1 (6 bases). CDR1 MDHEN and CDR2 SYDVKM come from the germline V gene. Trimming stripped 5 bases from V and 10 bases from J, with 24 bases between. This CDR3 region has 17 residues. The CDR3 DNA is TGTGCCAGCAGTGGGGGCGTTGTAAGGACTGCAAGCTCACCCCTCCACTTT. Protein sequence: CASSGGVVRTASSPLHF.

The V and J genes are TRBV19 and TRBJ1-5, with 9 bases aligning to TRBD1. From germline, CDR1 is LNHDA and CDR2 SQIVND (reference sequence). The CDR3 extends over 16 amino acids. With 5 bases clipped from V and 3 bases from J, the junction kept 8 bases outside the gene matches. CDR3 nucleotides: TGTGCCAGTAGTGGACGACAGGGGGTCAACAATCAGCCCCAGCATTTT. Residues: CASSGRQGVNNQPQHF.